This TCR beta chain is from a study of shared clonotypes between healthy human individuals. Profiling relied on immunoSEQ multiplex PCR, and the TCRdb table lists in-frame clones only, not all of them. Of 400,000 to 600,000 clones in the sample, roughly three quarters were seen once. Trimming pared 1 base from V and 2 bases from J, leaving 10 bases between. The CDR3 covers 15 residues. Germline V gene sequence: CDR1 LNHNV, CDR2 YYDKDF (reference sequence). This receptor was taken from a woman aged 40-49 years in good health. Some clones in this sample may be carry-over from other donors' samples. Sample: PBMCs. The chain combines TRBV15 with TRBJ2-3, with a tentative D call TRBD2 (6 bases). The CDR3 region has the DNA TGTGCCACCAGCAGAGCGGGAGCGGACACAGATACGCAGTATTTT. Amino acid sequence: CATSRAGADTDTQYF.